What follows are 30 T cell receptor beta chains derived from one specimen sequenced in a study of blood T cells in healthy people across ages. For the second PCR, which ran for 7 to 11 cycles, a sample-barcoded 5' primer and a J-beta primer mix were used. In TCRdb, the 5' RACE reads were re-called with MiXCR into one record per CDR3 protein. Altogether around 1.5 million distinct CDR3 sequences are present, roughly 32% being singletons, with the ten largest covering about 11%. Sequenced sample: blood. Every receptor here comes from a woman aged 25-40 years in good health.

This clonotype was seen repeatedly, ten times or more. The CDR3 here is CSVDPPGPNYGYTF. CDR3 in DNA: TGCAGCGTTGATCCCCCGGGACCTAACTATGGCTACACCTTC. The V and J genes are TRBV29-1 and TRBJ1-2; perhaps TRBD1 as D (5 bases). Looked up from germline, CDR1 is SQVTM and CDR2 is ANQGSEA. The V end was cut by 3 bases, the J end by 0 bases, with 11 bases between. There are 14 residues in the CDR3.

This clonotype was recorded once. The chain carries TRBV5-1 and TRBJ2-7; 7 bases match TRBD2. Germline V gene sequence: CDR1 SGHRS, CDR2 YFSETQ. V lost 0 bases, J lost 2 bases, and 8 bases stayed unmatched. The CDR3 sequence is 16 residues long. CDR3 bases: TGCGCCAGCAGCTTGGATCCGGGAGGAGGAGCCTACGAGCAGTACTTC. Translated: CASSLDPGGGAYEQYF.

The chain uses TRBV7-8 and TRBJ1-4; D possibly corresponds to TRBD1 (5 bases). The CDR3 covers 14 residues. V gave up 4 bases and J gave up 1 base, with 7 bases separating them. Per germline, CDR1 SGHVS and CDR2 FQNEAQ. CDR3 loop: CASSSRETNEKLFF. The CDR3 region has the DNA TGTGCCAGCAGCTCCAGGGAAACTAATGAAAAACTGTTTTTT.

This clonotype came up a few times. The chain recombines TRBV18 with TRBJ1-2, with D possibly matching TRBD1 (5 bases). The CDR3 is 17 amino acids. Germline V CDR1 and CDR2: KGHSH, LQKENI. V was cut by 2 bases and J by 6 bases, with 22 bases left in between. This chain's CDR3 is CASSPSGTPALMDGYTF. For the CDR3, the DNA is TGTGCCAGCTCACCATCCGGGACCCCTGCTCTGATGGATGGCTACACCTTC.

The genes are TRBV28 and TRBJ2-3; the D gene is possibly TRBD1 (6 bases). The CDR3 loop spans 15 amino acids. The V gene lost 6 bases and the J gene lost 1 base, with 14 bases spanning the gap. CDR1 is MDHEN, CDR2 SYDVKM, per germline. The CDR3 reads CASRSWGQGTDTQYF. For the CDR3, the DNA is TGTGCCAGCAGGTCCTGGGGGCAGGGCACAGATACGCAGTATTTT. The entire variable domain, with the rest obtained from reference TRBV28 and TRBJ2-3, is as follows: DVKVTQSSRYLVKRTGEKVFLECVQDMDHENMFWYRQDPGLGLRLIYFSYDVKMKEKGDIPEGYSVSREKKERFSLILESASTNQTSMYLCASRSWGQGTDTQYFGPGTRLTVL.

The chain links TRBV29-1 to TRBJ2-7; 9 bases are shared with TRBD2. This CDR3 has 15 residues. Unmatched junction bases numbered 8, after V lost 4 bases and J lost 1 base. Germline values: CDR1 SQVTM, CDR2 ANQGSEA. The CDR3 sequence: CSVGKGTSRSYEQYF. DNA for the CDR3: TGCAGCGTTGGGAAGGGGACTAGCCGATCCTACGAGCAGTACTTC.

The chain links TRBV10-3 to TRBJ2-7; tentative D call: TRBD2 (6 bases). CDR3 length: 14 residues. Trimming pared 3 bases from V and 3 bases from J, leaving 12 bases between. CDR1 and CDR2 from the germline V gene are ENHRY and SYGVKD. The CDR3 sequence is CAISDLAEDYEQYF. The CDR3 DNA sequence: TGTGCCATCAGTGATTTAGCGGAGGACTACGAGCAGTACTTC.

The chain carries TRBV21-1 and TRBJ1-2; the table's TRBD1 call for D was not verified on the DNA. TRBV21-1 represents a pseudogene. This CDR3 spans 16 amino acids. The CDR3 region is CASSKIRTGGNYGYTF. CDR3 bases: TGTGCCAGCAGCAAAATCCGGACAGGGGGAAACTATGGCTACACCTTC.

The chain is built from TRBV20-1 and TRBJ1-2; 9 bases map to TRBD1. The V gene's germline CDR1 is DFQATT and CDR2 SNEGSKA (reference sequence). After removal of 2 bases from V and 9 bases from J, the junction contained 13 bases not matched to a gene. This CDR3 is 15 amino acids long. The CDR3, as DNA: TGCAGTGCTAGAATCGGGACAGGGAATTTAGGAAGCTACACCTTC. This translates into CSARIGTGNLGSYTF.

With regard to this clonotype: A read error is possible here, since a much larger clone lies one base away. The rearrangement links TRBV29-1 to TRBJ2-7, with D maybe TRBD1 (5 bases). Germline V gene data show CDR1 as SQVTM and CDR2 as ANQGSEA. The CDR3 is 14 residues long. V was clipped by 6 bases and J by 2 bases, with 17 bases between them. The chain's CDR3 is CSVYTNRRTYEQYF. In nucleotides, the CDR3 is TGCAGCGTCTATACTAACAGGAGAACCTACGAGCAGTACTTC.

This clonotype appeared a few times. The rearrangement joins TRBV9 to TRBJ2-3, with TRBD2 identical over 10 bases. The germline CDR1 and CDR2 sequences are SGDLS and YYNGEE. The ends lost 3 bases at V and 4 bases at J; junction bases unmatched: 8. The CDR3 contains 16 residues. CDR3 in DNA: TGTGCCAGCAGCGCCCCCGGGACTAGCGATCCAGATACGCAGTATTTT. Translating gives CASSAPGTSDPDTQYF.

This clonotype appeared a few times. The CDR3 is CSARGQSYNEQFF. The CDR3 DNA reads as TGCAGTGCTCGCGGGCAGTCCTACAATGAGCAGTTCTTC. This sequence joins TRBV20-1 and TRBJ2-1; tentative D call: TRBD2 (5 bases). This CDR3 region has 13 residues. Germline V gene sequence: CDR1 DFQATT, CDR2 SNEGSKA (reference sequence). The V gene lost 5 bases and the J gene lost 1 base, with 9 bases spanning the gap.

The chain employs TRBV7-2 and TRBJ1-2; 8 bases line up with TRBD1. This CDR3 has 15 residues. The J segment lost 5 bases and the V segment lost 5 bases, leaving 10 bases of the junction unmatched. Germline CDR1 reads SGHTA; CDR2 reads FQGNSA. This CDR3 is CASSAQGQGLYGYTF. In DNA, the CDR3 is TGTGCCAGCAGCGCTCAAGGACAGGGCCTATATGGCTACACCTTC.

At least ten counts were recorded for this clonotype. This sequence joins TRBV7-9 and TRBJ1-1; no clear D. Trimming stripped 5 bases from V and 3 bases from J, with 13 bases between. CDR1 and CDR2 from the germline V gene are SEHNR and FQNEAQ (reference sequence). This CDR3 region has 14 residues. The CDR3 region has the DNA TGTGCCAGCAGCCTAACACAAGGGCACACTGAAGCTTTCTTT. It codes for CASSLTQGHTEAFF.

This clonotype has more than one count but fewer than ten. This chain joins TRBV7-9 and TRBJ2-1; D ambiguous. CDR1 is SEHNR, CDR2 FQNEAQ, per germline (reference sequence). The CDR3 is 13 amino acids. V lost 5 bases and J 7 bases, leaving 12 bases between the germline ends. This chain's CDR3 is CASSAYIENEQFF. The CDR3, as DNA: TGTGCCAGCAGCGCCTACATCGAAAATGAGCAGTTCTTC.

This clonotype was recorded many times. This chain uses TRBV5-1 with TRBJ2-7, with a tentative D call TRBD1 (6 bases). V shed 4 bases and J shed 2 bases, with 13 bases lying between them. This CDR3 comprises 14 residues. Germline V gene sequence: CDR1 SGHRS, CDR2 YFSETQ. CDR3 region: CASSTQTGTYEQYF. CDR3 in DNA: TGCGCCAGCAGCACCCAGACAGGAACCTACGAGCAGTACTTC.

Concerning this clonotype itself: The CDR3 does not close with the conserved phenylalanine or tryptophan, likely indicating a read error. The chain couples TRBV7-2 to TRBJ2-7, with 7 bases that match TRBD2. In germline, CDR1 is SGHTA, CDR2 FQGNSA. This CDR3 is 15 amino acids long. Trimming at V came to 4 bases and at J to 1 base, leaving 7 bases not matched to a gene. CDR3 residues: CASSSEAGRSYEQYC. The CDR3 nucleotides are TGTGCCAGCAGCTCGGAAGCGGGGAGATCCTACGAGCAGTACTGC.

This chain links TRBV28 with TRBJ2-1; D possibly corresponds to TRBD1 (6 bases). Trimming took off 5 bases at V and 13 bases at J, with 21 bases between the two ends. This CDR3 is built from 14 residues. CDR1 is MDHEN and CDR2 is SYDVKM in the germline V gene. The CDR3 is CASSPYRVKETQFF. CDR3 bases: TGTGCCAGCAGTCCTTACAGGGTAAAAGAGACCCAGTTCTTC.

J is TRBJ2-7 and V is TRBV9; perhaps TRBD2 as D (6 bases). The CDR3 extends over 16 amino acids. Deletions cut 0 bases from V and 1 base from J, with 14 bases between. Germline V gene data show CDR1 as SGDLS and CDR2 as YYNGEE. CDR3 bases: TGTGCCAGCAGCGTAGGTGTAGGGCGGGGTTCCTACGAGCAGTACTTC. It is translated as CASSVGVGRGSYEQYF.

The V gene is TRBV20-1, the J gene TRBJ2-1; 8 bases are shared with TRBD2. Germline assignment: CDR1 DFQATT and CDR2 SNEGSKA (reference sequence). J gave up 5 bases and V 2 bases, and 8 bases lay outside the gene matches. CDR3 length: 15 residues. CDR3 nucleotide sequence: TGCAGTGCTAGATTGGTCGGGAGGGCCGACAATGAGCAGTTCTTC. Translated: CSARLVGRADNEQFF.

This chain links TRBV20-1 with TRBJ2-1; no clear D. The V end lost 4 bases, the J end lost 6 bases, and 4 bases lay between the germline ends. The V gene's germline CDR1 is DFQATT and CDR2 SNEGSKA (reference sequence). CDR3 length: 10 amino acids. The CDR3 sequence: CSAIFNEQFF. The CDR3 nucleotides read TGCAGTGCTATTTTCAATGAGCAGTTCTTC.

This clonotype occurred a few times. The chain is built from TRBV7-2 and TRBJ2-7, with 7 bases matching TRBD1. Per germline, CDR1 SGHTA and CDR2 FQGNSA. Losses at the gene ends were 0 bases for V and 8 bases for J; bases not matched to a gene: 25. The CDR3 sequence is 20 residues long. Here the CDR3 reads CASSLAPQTGDRDPRTKQYF. The CDR3, as DNA: TGTGCCAGCAGCTTAGCGCCCCAAACGGGCGACAGGGATCCGCGAACGAAGCAGTACTTC.

This chain joins TRBV5-1 and TRBJ1-2, with 7 bases identical to TRBD1. Germline-derived CDR1 and CDR2 are SGHRS and YFSETQ. The CDR3 consists of 11 residues. Trimming removed 7 bases from V and 7 bases from J; junction bases left unmatched: 4. As DNA, the CDR3 is TGCGCCAGCCACGACAGGGTTGGCTACACCTTC. Amino acid sequence: CASHDRVGYTF.

This chain uses TRBV5-1 with TRBJ2-7, with 9 bases that match TRBD1. The V segment lost 2 bases and the J segment 3 bases; nucleotides outside the gene matches: 6. Germline lookup yields CDR1 SGHRS and CDR2 YFSETQ. This CDR3 has 15 amino acids. The CDR3 DNA reads TGCGCCAGCAGCTTAAGTTCGGGACAGGGCTACGAGCAGTACTTC. The encoded protein is CASSLSSGQGYEQYF.

In its sample, this clonotype was seen many times. The gene calls are TRBV7-8 and TRBJ2-1, with 7 nucleotides matching TRBD1. Germline V lookup: CDR1 SGHVS, CDR2 FQNEAQ. Unmatched junction bases numbered 11, after V lost 5 bases and J lost 10 bases. The CDR3 loop spans 14 amino acids. The CDR3 spells CASSTDRVYGEQFF. Written as DNA, the CDR3 is TGTGCCAGCAGCACCGACAGGGTCTACGGGGAGCAGTTCTTC.

This rearrangement joins TRBV10-3 to TRBJ2-2; perhaps TRBD1 as D (6 bases). V dropped 8 bases and J dropped 0 bases, with 10 bases sitting between them. CDR1 and CDR2 (germline): ENHRY, SYGVKD. The CDR3 runs 14 residues. CDR3 coding DNA: TGTGCCATCGTCGGACAGCCGAACACCGGGGAGCTGTTTTTT. Amino acids: CAIVGQPNTGELFF.

In its sample, this clonotype was seen many times. The chain recombines TRBV29-1 with TRBJ2-5; possibly TRBD1 for D (6 bases). The germline V gene has CDR1 SQVTM and CDR2 ANQGSEA. The CDR3 runs to 12 residues. The germline V and J ends were trimmed by 7 bases and 4 bases, with 13 bases remaining between them. CDR3 DNA sequence: TGCAGCGCTACGACAGGTCCAGAGACCCAGTACTTC. Translated, it gives CSATTGPETQYF. The variable domain in full, completed from reference TRBV29-1 and TRBJ2-5, reads SAVISQKPSRDICQRGTSLTIQCQVDSQVTMMFWYRQQPGQSLTLIATANQGSEATYESGFVIDKFPISRPNLTFSTLTVSNMSPEDSSIYLCSATTGPETQYFGPGTRLLVL.

This clonotype was detected a few times. The chain employs TRBV7-9 and TRBJ2-7, with TRBD1 matching over 7 bases. The CDR3 extends over 16 amino acids. Trimming at V came to 0 bases and at J to 4 bases, leaving 9 bases not matched to a gene. In germline, CDR1 is SEHNR, CDR2 FQNEAQ (reference sequence). The chain's CDR3 is CASSLAGRQGAYEQYF. The CDR3 DNA reads as TGTGCCAGCAGCTTAGCGGGTCGACAGGGTGCGTACGAGCAGTACTTC.

Points on this clonotype: The missing conserved phenylalanine or tryptophan at the end of this CDR3 makes a read error likely. The rearrangement links TRBV7-9 to TRBJ2-3, with D perhaps assigned TRBD1 or TRBD2 (5 bases each). From germline, CDR1 is SEHNR and CDR2 FQNEAQ (reference sequence). Trimming pared 5 bases from V and 0 bases from J, leaving 9 bases between. CDR3 length equals 14 residues. CDR3: CASSRDGSTDTQYV. The DNA of the CDR3 is TGTGCCAGCAGCCGGGACGGAAGCACAGATACGCAGTATGTT.

The chain combines TRBV20-1 with TRBJ1-1, with D unclear. The CDR3 is made up of 15 amino acids. CDR1 is DFQATT and CDR2 is SNEGSKA in the germline V gene (reference sequence). V lost 4 bases and J 0 bases, leaving 15 bases between the germline ends. The CDR3: CSAISQAVLNTEAFF. The CDR3 nucleotides read TGCAGTGCTATTAGTCAGGCCGTATTGAACACTGAAGCTTTCTTT.